These 10 T cell receptor beta chains originate from one sample sequenced in a study of early T cells in non-severe SARS-CoV-2 infection. Each CDR3 protein is one row after TCRdb ran MiXCR on the 5' RACE reads. Of tens of thousands of distinct CDR3 sequences detected, roughly 16% appear once; the ten largest clones hold roughly 4.3%. This specimen consisted of whole blood, obtained at baseline. These receptors came from an adult who was a healthcare worker with PCR-confirmed SARS-CoV-2 infection or an uninfected control (not recorded which).

This clonotype was seen repeatedly, ten times or more. The rearrangement joins TRBV9 to TRBJ2-6; 10 bases agree with TRBD2. This CDR3 region has 18 residues. V shed 0 bases, J shed 3 bases, and the junction held 6 bases outside the gene matches. The germline V gene has CDR1 SGDLS and CDR2 YYNGEE. The CDR3 coding sequence is TGTGCCAGCAGCGTAGTCCCTAGCGGGAGAAGTGGGGCCAACGTCCTGACTTTC. It codes for CASSVVPSGRSGANVLTF.

The rearrangement uses TRBV11-2 and TRBJ2-1, with 7 bases that match TRBD2. Per the germline V gene, CDR1 is SGHAT and CDR2 is FQNNGV. V gave up 2 bases and J gave up 5 bases; unmatched junction bases: 3. CDR3 length: 14 amino acids. As DNA, the CDR3 is TGTGCCAGCAGCTTAAGGGAGGGAAACAATGAGCAGTTCTTC. Amino acids: CASSLREGNNEQFF.

This clonotype turned up a few times. This rearrangement joins TRBV11-2 to TRBJ2-4, with 8 nucleotides matching TRBD2. This CDR3 has 14 residues. Losses at the gene ends were 5 bases for V and 3 bases for J; bases not matched to a gene: 3. CDR1 is SGHAT, CDR2 FQNNGV, per germline. Written as DNA, the CDR3 is TGTGCCAGCAGCCCGGGGGGGGTCAAAAACATTCAGTACTTC. As protein: CASSPGGVKNIQYF.

This chain uses TRBV6-1 with TRBJ2-7, with D perhaps matching TRBD1 or TRBD2 (6 bases each). The CDR3 has 14 residues. Per the germline V gene, CDR1 is MNHNS and CDR2 is SASEGT. V was pared by 2 bases and J by 6 bases, with 14 bases between. The CDR3 here is CASSERGARGEQYF. CDR3 in DNA: TGTGCCAGCAGTGAAAGGGGGGCTCGTGGCGAGCAGTACTTC.

This clonotype was detected a few times. The V call is TRBV27, the J call TRBJ2-7, with D possibly TRBD2 on 6 matching bases. Germline V gives CDR1 MNHEY, CDR2 SMNVEV (reference sequence). This CDR3 is built from 15 residues. The V and J ends lost 6 bases and 2 bases respectively, with 17 bases between them. The chain's CDR3 is CASRHGTAGTYEQYF. The CDR3 region has the DNA TGTGCCAGCAGACACGGGACGGCGGGGACCTACGAGCAGTACTTC.

This sequence joins TRBV6-5 and TRBJ2-3; 13 bases align to TRBD2. With 2 bases clipped from V and 2 bases from J, the junction kept 4 bases outside the gene matches. The CDR3 covers 17 residues. Germline CDR1 MNHEY, CDR2 SVGAGI. The DNA for the CDR3 is TGTGCCAGCAGTTACATCACTAGCGGGGGGGCCACAGATACGCAGTATTTT. Amino acids: CASSYITSGGATDTQYF.

This chain uses TRBV25-1 with TRBJ2-1; D not resolved. This CDR3 contains 14 residues. Germline CDR1 and CDR2: MGHDK and SYGVNS. V dropped 2 bases and J dropped 3 bases, with 8 bases sitting between them. The CDR3 nucleotides read TGTGCCAGCAGTGAAGCTAACAGCTACAATGAGCAGTTCTTC. Translation: CASSEANSYNEQFF. The full variable domain, its missing parts supplied by reference TRBV25-1 and TRBJ2-1, is EADIYQTPRYLVIGTGKKITLECSQTMGHDKMYWYQQDPGMELHLIHYSYGVNSTEKGDLSSESTVSRIRTEHFPLTLESARPSHTSQYLCASSEANSYNEQFFGPGTRLTVL.

There are many counts of this clonotype. The V and J genes are TRBV2 and TRBJ2-6, with D hard to call. Germline V CDR1 and CDR2: SNHLY, FYNNEI. The CDR3 loop spans 16 amino acids. Trimming pared 4 bases from V and 3 bases from J, leaving 13 bases between. In DNA form, the CDR3 reads TGTGCCAGCAGTGGCCCCCAAATTGGTGGGGCCAACGTCCTGACTTTC. Translated: CASSGPQIGGANVLTF.

This clonotype was detected ten times or more. The CDR3 sequence is CASSLGPNPGVGEWDNEQFF. CDR3 in DNA: TGTGCCAGCAGCTTAGGTCCGAACCCAGGGGTGGGTGAGTGGGACAATGAGCAGTTCTTC. The chain is built from TRBV7-6 and TRBJ2-1; possible D gene TRBD1, 6 bases. Germline values: CDR1 SGHVS, CDR2 FNYEAQ. The CDR3 totals 20 residues. The V end was cut by 1 base, the J end by 5 bases, with 27 bases between.

This clonotype was observed a few times. The chain couples TRBV28 to TRBJ2-7; no firm D call. Trimming shortened V by 8 bases and J by 2 bases, and 13 bases separated the two germline ends. Germline V gives CDR1 MDHEN, CDR2 SYDVKM. The CDR3 consists of 13 residues. Here the CDR3 reads CASGRGRAYEQYF. As DNA, the CDR3 is TGTGCCAGCGGTAGAGGACGAGCCTACGAGCAGTACTTC.